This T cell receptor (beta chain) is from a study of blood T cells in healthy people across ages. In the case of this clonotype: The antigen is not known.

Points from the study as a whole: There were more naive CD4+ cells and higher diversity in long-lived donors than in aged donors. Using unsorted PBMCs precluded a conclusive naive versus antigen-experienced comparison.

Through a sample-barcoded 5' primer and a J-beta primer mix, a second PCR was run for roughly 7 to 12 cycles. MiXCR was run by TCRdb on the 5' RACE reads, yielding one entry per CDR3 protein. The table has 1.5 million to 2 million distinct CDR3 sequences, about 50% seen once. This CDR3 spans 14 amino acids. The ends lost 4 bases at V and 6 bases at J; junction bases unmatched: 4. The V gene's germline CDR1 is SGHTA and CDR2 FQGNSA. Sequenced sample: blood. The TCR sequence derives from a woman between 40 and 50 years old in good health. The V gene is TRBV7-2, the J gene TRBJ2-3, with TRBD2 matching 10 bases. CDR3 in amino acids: CASSSLTSGDTQYF. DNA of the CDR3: TGTGCCAGCAGCTCGTTGACTAGCGGGGATACGCAGTATTTT.